Listed below are T cell receptor beta chains from one sample, sequenced in a study of T cell changes during pregnancy in multiple sclerosis. Libraries were prepared by immunoSEQ multiplex PCR; TCRdb keeps only in-frame clonotypes and omits some of them. The sample includes some 67,000 clones, under 95% of them seen just once. Sequencing was performed on peripheral blood, taken after pregnancy. The receptors come from a female donor with multiple sclerosis, enrolled in a pregnancy study. Each CDR3 is given with its conserved first and last residue. A D gene is named only where the DNA matches it firmly. Where a row states a size, it is once, few, many or the class of an expanded clone; other rows omit it.

>TRBJ2-7|TRBV6-1|.|.
CASSGRGGYYEQYF
TGTGCCAGCAGTGGGAGAGGAGGCTACTACGAGCAGTACTTC
>TRBJ2-7|TRBV5-1|.|TRBD1
CASSIGQGTYEQYF
TGCGCCAGCAGCATCGGACAGGGTACCTACGAGCAGTACTTC
>TRBJ2-2|TRBV27|.|.
CASTPRHPAIGELFF
TGTGCCAGCACCCCCCGACACCCAGCAATCGGGGAGCTGTTTTTT
>TRBJ2-4|TRBV10-2|.|.
CASTPGPRGNIQYF
TGCGCCAGCACCCCGGGACCCAGGGGCAACATTCAGTACTTC
>TRBJ2-5|TRBV19|.|.
CASNQGSQETQYF
TGTGCCAGTAACCAGGGCAGCCAAGAGACCCAGTACTTC
>TRBJ1-2|TRBV5-1|.|.
CASSLTVNYGYTF
TGCGCCAGCAGCTTAACAGTTAACTATGGCTACACCTTC
>TRBJ2-1|TRBV11-1|.|TRBD1
CASSLWDREGNEQFF
TGTGCCAGCAGCTTATGGGACAGGGAGGGCAATGAGCAGTTCTTC
>TRBJ2-3|TRBV25-1|once|.
CASSEYNRQLEDTQYF
TGTGCCAGCAGTGAATATAACCGACAGCTGGAAGATACGCAGTATTTT
>TRBJ2-7|TRBV5-4|.|TRBD2
CAVGGLAGPYEQYF
TGTGCCGTGGGGGGACTAGCGGGTCCCTACGAGCAGTACTTC
>TRBJ1-5|TRBV2|.|.
CASSEGRLGQPQHF
TGTGCCAGCAGTGAAGGGAGGTTAGGGCAGCCCCAGCATTTT
>TRBJ2-7|TRBV4-1|.|TRBD2
CASSQVAGGPYEQYF
TGCGCCAGCAGCCAAGTTGCGGGAGGGCCCTACGAGCAGTACTTC
>TRBJ2-2|TRBV10-3|.|.
CAISESGEDRSGELFF
TGTGCCATCAGTGAGTCTGGGGAGGACAGGTCCGGGGAGCTGTTTTTT
>TRBJ2-2|TRBV7-6|.|TRBD1
CASRARGSLGGELFF
TGTGCCAGCAGGGCCAGGGGGTCCCTGGGCGGGGAGCTGTTTTTT
>TRBJ2-2|TRBV18|.|.
CASSSNTGELFF
TGTGCCAGCTCTTCTAACACCGGGGAGCTGTTTTTT
>TRBJ2-7|TRBV14|.|.
CASSQAYRVRPYEQYF
TGTGCCAGCAGCCAAGCTTACAGGGTTCGACCCTACGAGCAGTACTTC
>TRBJ2-3|TRBV12-5|.|TRBD1
CAIGTGLGDTQYF
TGTGCTATAGGGACAGGCCTAGGGGATACGCAGTATTTT